The entry below gives a single T cell receptor (beta chain) sequence along with its context. Germline CDR1 and CDR2: SGDLS and YYNGEE. The CDR3 covers 15 residues. Between the trimmed V and J ends, which lost 0 bases and 3 bases, there was a span of 9 bases. Per the authors' pipeline: By means of reference gene primer amplification, nucleated cell counts were estimated. Assay used: immunoSEQ multiplex PCR; TCRdb lists only in-frame clones, some missing. V and J calls and clone size come straight from that table; D and trimming were deduced from the DNA. The profile shows 150,000 to 200,000 clones, 60% to 85% of them singletons. These data originate in a study of blood T cell repertoires in COVID-19. Study as a whole: The United States, Italy and Spain provided the acute and convalescent COVID-19 samples. Sources were T cells, B-cell-depleted T cells, or PBMCs; the material itself was cDNA or gDNA.

The source of this sequence is a man aged 60 to 75 with active or convalescent COVID-19. The chain joins TRBV9 to TRBJ2-2; D is possibly TRBD2 (5 bases). The sample was peripheral blood. The chain's CDR3 is CASSVGGGDTGELFF. The CDR3 nucleotides read TGTGCCAGCAGCGTAGGAGGAGGCGACACCGGGGAGCTGTTTTTT.